This paragraph reports one T cell receptor (beta chain). The data were obtained in a study of blood T cell repertoires in COVID-19. Study-wide context: From T cells, B-cell-depleted T cells, or PBMCs came the material, which was cDNA or gDNA.

Unmatched junction bases numbered 6, after V lost 2 bases and J lost 8 bases. This CDR3 region has 14 residues. CDR1 and CDR2 (germline): SGHRS, YFSETQ. The data were produced by immunoSEQ multiplex PCR, yet TCRdb's version contains in-frame clones alone and is incomplete. The sample lists about 130,000 clones; around 85% were seen once. The J gene is TRBJ1-4, the V gene TRBV5-1; 7 bases line up with TRBD1. Sample: peripheral blood. This TCR was recovered from a woman between 45 and 65 years old with acute or convalescent COVID-19. As DNA, the CDR3 is TGCGCCAGCAGCTTAACAGGGGTGGGGGAAAAACTGTTTTTT. Translated: CASSLTGVGEKLFF.